Below, one T cell receptor beta chain is given with its context. Its cognate antigen is unknown. An end of the junction does not agree with germline; a read error may underlie this. This CDR3 has 15 amino acids. The germline gives CDR1 MNHEY, CDR2 SVGEGT. PCR was performed a second time for roughly 7 to 12 cycles using a sample-barcoded 5' primer and a J-beta primer mix. TCRdb itself ran the 5' RACE reads through MiXCR, one entry per CDR3 protein. The data contain around 820,000 distinct CDR3 sequences, about 25% of them singletons. These data are taken from a study of blood T cells in healthy people across ages. On the study more broadly: There was about one barcoded beta molecule captured by template switching per two T cells. Findings of the study overall: More naive CD4+ cells and higher diversity marked long-lived donors relative to aged donors. Older individuals had lower TCR beta diversity per million T cells (the decline was roughly linear).

This same sample was also part of a study on T cells of mothers and their children. That source adds: A few healthy Caucasian mothers gave samples, and so did their six children.

Sequencing input: blood. This TCR was recovered from a boy under 18 in good health. The V call is TRBV6-2 or TRBV6-3, the J call TRBJ2-1; possible D gene TRBD2, 6 bases. In DNA form, the CDR3 reads TGTGCCAGCAGCCCGGGGGTTGGGGCTTACAATGAGCAGTCCTTC. Residues: CASSPGVGAYNEQSF.